Given below is one TCR beta chain in context. This entry belongs to a study of shared T cell receptors in the human thymus. Libraries were prepared by immunoSEQ multiplex PCR; TCRdb keeps only in-frame clonotypes and omits some of them. The sample includes 500,000 to 550,000 clones, about 84% of them seen just once. These sequences were also reported in another study, on human thymus T cells. That paper notes: Among the donors, all were healthy Finnish infants having corrective surgery for congenital heart defects. Seemingly biased V and J gene usage marked thymic and blood repertoires.

This clonotype was obtained from a boy less than two years old with a congenital heart defect. The source material was thymocytes.

The CDR3 nucleotides read TGTGCCAGCAGCCCTCGCGACAGTCTCTATGGCTACACCTTC. Translation: CASSPRDSLYGYTF. The rearrangement uses TRBV7-9 and TRBJ1-2; D perhaps matches TRBD1 (5 bases). V lost 5 bases to trimming and J lost 4 bases, with 14 bases between them. CDR3 size: 14 residues. Looked up from germline, CDR1 is SEHNR and CDR2 is FQNEAQ (reference sequence). Drawing the rest from reference TRBV7-9 and TRBJ1-2, the complete variable domain is DTGVSQNPRHKITKRGQNVTFRCDPISEHNRLYWYRQTLGQGPEFLTYFQNEAQLEKSRLLSDRFSAERPKGSFSTLEIQRTEQGDSAMYLCASSPRDSLYGYTFGSGTRLTVV.